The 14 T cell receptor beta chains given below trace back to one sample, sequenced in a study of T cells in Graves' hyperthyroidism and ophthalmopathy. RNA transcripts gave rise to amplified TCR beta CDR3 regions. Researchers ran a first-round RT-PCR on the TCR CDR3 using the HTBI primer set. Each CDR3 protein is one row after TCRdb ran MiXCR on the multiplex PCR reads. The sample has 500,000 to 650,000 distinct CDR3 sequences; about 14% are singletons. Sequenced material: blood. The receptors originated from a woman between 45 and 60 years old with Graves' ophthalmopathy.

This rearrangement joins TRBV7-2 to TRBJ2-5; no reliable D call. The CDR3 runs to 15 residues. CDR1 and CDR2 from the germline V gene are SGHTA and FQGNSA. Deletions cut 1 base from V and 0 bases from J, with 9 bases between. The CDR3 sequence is CASSLVGLNQETQYF. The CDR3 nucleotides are TGTGCCAGCAGCTTAGTAGGATTGAACCAAGAGACCCAGTACTTC.

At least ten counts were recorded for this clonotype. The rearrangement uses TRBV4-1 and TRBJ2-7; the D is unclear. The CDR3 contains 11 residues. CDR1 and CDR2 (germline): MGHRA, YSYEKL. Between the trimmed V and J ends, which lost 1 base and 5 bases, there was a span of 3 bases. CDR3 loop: CASSQANEQYF. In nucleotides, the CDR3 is TGCGCCAGCAGCCAAGCAAACGAGCAGTACTTC.

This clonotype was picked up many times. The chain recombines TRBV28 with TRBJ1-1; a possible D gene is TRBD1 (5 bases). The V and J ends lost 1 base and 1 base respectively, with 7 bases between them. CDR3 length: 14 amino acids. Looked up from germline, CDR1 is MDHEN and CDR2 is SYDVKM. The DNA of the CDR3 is TGTGCCAGCAGTTTATTGACAGAGAACACTGAAGCTTTCTTT. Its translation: CASSLLTENTEAFF.

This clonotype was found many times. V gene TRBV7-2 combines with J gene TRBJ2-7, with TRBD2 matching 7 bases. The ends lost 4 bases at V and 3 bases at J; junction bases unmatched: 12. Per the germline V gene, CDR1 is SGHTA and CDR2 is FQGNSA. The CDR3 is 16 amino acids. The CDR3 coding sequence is TGTGCCAGCAGCTCCCCCGGAGCGGGGTGGGACTACGAGCAGTACTTC. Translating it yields CASSSPGAGWDYEQYF.

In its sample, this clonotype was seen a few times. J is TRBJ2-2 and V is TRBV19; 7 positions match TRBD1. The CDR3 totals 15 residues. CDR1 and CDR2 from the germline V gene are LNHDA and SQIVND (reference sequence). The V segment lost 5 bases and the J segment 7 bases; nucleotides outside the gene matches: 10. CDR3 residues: CASSARQGGGGELFF. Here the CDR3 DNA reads TGTGCCAGTAGTGCCCGACAGGGCGGCGGCGGGGAGCTGTTTTTT.

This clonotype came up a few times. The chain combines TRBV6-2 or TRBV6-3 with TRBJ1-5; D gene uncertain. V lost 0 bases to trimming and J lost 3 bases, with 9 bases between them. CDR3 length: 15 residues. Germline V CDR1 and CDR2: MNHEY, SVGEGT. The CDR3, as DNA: TGTGCCAGCAGTTACTCGGCGGCTGCCAATCAGCCCCAGCATTTT. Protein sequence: CASSYSAAANQPQHF.

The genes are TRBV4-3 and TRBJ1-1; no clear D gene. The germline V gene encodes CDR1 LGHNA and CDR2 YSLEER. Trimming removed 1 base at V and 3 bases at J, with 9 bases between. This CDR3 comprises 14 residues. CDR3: CASSQVQTDTEAFF. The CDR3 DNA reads TGCGCCAGCAGCCAAGTACAGACCGACACTGAAGCTTTCTTT.

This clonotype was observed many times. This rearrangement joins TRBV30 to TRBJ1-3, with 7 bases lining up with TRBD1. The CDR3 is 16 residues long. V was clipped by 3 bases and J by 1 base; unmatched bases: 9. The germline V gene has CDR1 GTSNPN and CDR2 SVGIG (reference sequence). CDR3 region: CAWRRQGFGSGNTIYF. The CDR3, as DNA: TGTGCCTGGAGGAGACAGGGATTCGGGTCTGGAAACACCATATATTTT.

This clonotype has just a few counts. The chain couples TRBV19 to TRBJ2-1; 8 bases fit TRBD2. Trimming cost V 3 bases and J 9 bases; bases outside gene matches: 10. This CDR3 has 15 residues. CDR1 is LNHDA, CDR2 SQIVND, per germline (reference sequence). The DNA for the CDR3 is TGTGCCAGTAGTATCCAAAGCGGGGGCTGGGGTGAGCAGTTCTTC. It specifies CASSIQSGGWGEQFF.

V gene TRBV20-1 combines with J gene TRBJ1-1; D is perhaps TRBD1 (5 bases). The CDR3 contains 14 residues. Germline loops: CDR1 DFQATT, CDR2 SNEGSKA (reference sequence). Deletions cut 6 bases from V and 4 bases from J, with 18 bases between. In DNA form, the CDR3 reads TGCAGTGCGAGAAAGATAACAGGAGGCACTGAAGCTTTCTTT. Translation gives CSARKITGGTEAFF.

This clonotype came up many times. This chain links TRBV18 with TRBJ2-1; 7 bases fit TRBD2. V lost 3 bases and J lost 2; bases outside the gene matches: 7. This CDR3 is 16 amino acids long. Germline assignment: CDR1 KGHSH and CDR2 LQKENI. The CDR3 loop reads CASSPPAGVPYNEQFF. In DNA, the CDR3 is TGTGCCAGCTCACCGCCCGCGGGGGTCCCCTACAATGAGCAGTTCTTC.

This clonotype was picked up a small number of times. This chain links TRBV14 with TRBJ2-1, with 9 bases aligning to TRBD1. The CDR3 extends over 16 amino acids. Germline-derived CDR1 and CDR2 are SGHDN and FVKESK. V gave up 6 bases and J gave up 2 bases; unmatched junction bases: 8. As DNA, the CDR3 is TGTGCCAGCAGACTTACCGGGACAGGGCCCTACAATGAGCAGTTCTTC. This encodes CASRLTGTGPYNEQFF.

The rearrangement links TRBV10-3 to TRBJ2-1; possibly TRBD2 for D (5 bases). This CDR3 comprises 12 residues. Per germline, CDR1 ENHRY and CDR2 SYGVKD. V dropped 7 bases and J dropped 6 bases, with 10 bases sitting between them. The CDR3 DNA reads TGTGCCATCACGGGGAGTCGCAATGAGCAGTTCTTC. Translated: CAITGSRNEQFF.

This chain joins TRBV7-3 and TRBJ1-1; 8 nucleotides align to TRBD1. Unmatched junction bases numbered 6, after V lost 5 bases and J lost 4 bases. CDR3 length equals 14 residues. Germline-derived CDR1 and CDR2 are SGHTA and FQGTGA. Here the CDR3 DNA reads TGTGCCAGCAGCATACAGGGGGAGGGCACTGAAGCTTTCTTT. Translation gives CASSIQGEGTEAFF.